A single sample is the source of the 23 T cell receptor beta chains below, sequenced in a study of blood T cell repertoires in COVID-19. Method: immunoSEQ multiplex PCR; TCRdb's copy keeps in-frame clones and lacks some. The table lists roughly 40,000 clones, nearly 90% of them singletons. Sequencing used peripheral blood. These receptors came from a human donor in a cohort sampled during active COVID-19.

This clone appeared once. The chain recombines TRBV30 with TRBJ1-1; no reliable D call. The germline gives CDR1 GTSNPN, CDR2 SVGIG (reference sequence). V was pared by 5 bases and J by 4 bases, with 17 bases between. The CDR3 runs 14 residues. CDR3 in amino acids: CAWASPFQTTEAFF. CDR3 DNA sequence: TGTGCCTGGGCTAGCCCGTTCCAAACCACTGAAGCTTTCTTT. Drawing the rest from reference TRBV30 and TRBJ1-1, the complete variable domain is SQTIHQWPATLVQPVGSPLSLECTVEGTSNPNLYWYRQAAGRGLQLLFYSVGIGQISSEVPQNLSASRPQDRQFILSSKKLLLSDSGFYLCAWASPFQTTEAFFGQGTRLTVV.

This chain links TRBV10-1 with TRBJ2-7; 7 bases agree with TRBD1. The germline V gene encodes CDR1 WNHNN and CDR2 SYGVQD (reference sequence). V dropped 5 bases and J dropped 1; count of bases not matched to a gene: 2. The CDR3 runs to 13 residues. This CDR3 is CASSPTGSYEQYF. The CDR3 DNA sequence: TGCGCCAGCAGTCCGACAGGGTCCTACGAGCAGTACTTC.

This clone has just a few counts. The genes are TRBV6-5 and TRBJ1-5, with 9 nucleotides matching TRBD1. Germline V gives CDR1 MNHEY, CDR2 SVGAGI. The ends lost 7 bases at V and 7 bases at J; junction bases unmatched: 11. This CDR3 region has 15 residues. The CDR3 protein is CASIPQDRGAQPQHF. The CDR3 bases are TGTGCCAGCATCCCCCAGGACAGGGGAGCACAGCCCCAGCATTTT.

This chain links TRBV6-1 with TRBJ1-5, with TRBD1 identical over 10 bases. The CDR3 totals 17 residues. Germline V gene data show CDR1 as MNHNS and CDR2 as SASEGT. The trim removed 4 bases at V and 4 bases at J, leaving 10 bases unmatched. The CDR3 here is CASSVPPGGQGNQPQHF. Here the CDR3 DNA reads TGTGCCAGCAGTGTTCCCCCCGGGGGACAGGGGAATCAGCCCCAGCATTTT.

The J gene is TRBJ1-2, the V gene TRBV6-5; TRBD1 might be the D (6 bases). V was clipped by 6 bases and J by 8 bases, with 16 bases between them. The germline gives CDR1 MNHEY, CDR2 SVGAGI. The CDR3 is 13 residues long. The CDR3 loop is CASRTTGPGGYTF. CDR3 DNA sequence: TGTGCCAGCAGAACCACAGGGCCGGGGGGCTACACCTTC.

The chain combines TRBV12-3 or TRBV12-4 with TRBJ2-1; D is uncertain. V was shortened by 7 bases and J by 6 bases, with 13 bases between the two germline ends. This CDR3 has 13 amino acids. The CDR3 nucleotides are TGTGCCAGCACTCCCCTACTCTTCAATGAGCAGTTCTTC. Protein product: CASTPLLFNEQFF.

This chain joins TRBV4-1 and TRBJ2-3; 11 bases line up with TRBD1. V gave up 6 bases and J gave up 4 bases; unmatched junction bases: 9. There are 16 residues in the CDR3. Per the germline V gene, CDR1 is MGHRA and CDR2 is YSYEKL. The CDR3 is CASSTFVGQGADTQYF. DNA for the CDR3: TGCGCCAGCAGTACCTTTGTGGGACAGGGGGCAGATACGCAGTATTTT.

V usage is TRBV7-9 and J usage is TRBJ1-3; 8 positions agree with TRBD1. The germline V gene has CDR1 SEHNR and CDR2 FQNEAQ (reference sequence). This CDR3 spans 16 amino acids. V dropped 7 bases and J dropped 0; count of bases not matched to a gene: 8. The CDR3, as DNA: TGTGCCAGCACTAACGACAGGGGCGGCTCTGGAAACACCATATATTTT. This gives the protein CASTNDRGGSGNTIYF.

The gene calls are TRBV5-1 and TRBJ1-2, with a weak D call TRBD1 (6 bases). The CDR3 sequence is 14 residues long. Germline CDR1 SGHRS, CDR2 YFSETQ. The V and J ends lost 1 base and 4 bases respectively, with 11 bases between them. The DNA for the CDR3 is TGCGCCAGCAGCTTGTTAGGGGGGGCCTATGGCTACACCTTC. This sequence encodes CASSLLGGAYGYTF. The full variable domain, its missing parts supplied by reference TRBV5-1 and TRBJ1-2, is KAGVTQTPRYLIKTRGQQVTLSCSPISGHRSVSWYQQTPGQGLQFLFEYFSETQRNKGNFPGRFSGRQFSNSRSEMNVSTLELGDSALYLCASSLLGGAYGYTFGSGTRLTVV.

The gene calls are TRBV27 and TRBJ1-1, with D tentatively TRBD1 (6 bases). The germline V gene has CDR1 MNHEY and CDR2 SMNVEV (reference sequence). The V end was cut by 6 bases, the J end by 1 base, with 12 bases between. The CDR3 totals 14 residues. CDR3 residues: CASRGGDGNTEAFF. Here the CDR3 DNA reads TGTGCCAGCAGAGGGGGTGACGGGAACACTGAAGCTTTCTTT.

The chain combines TRBV19 with TRBJ2-3, with D tentatively TRBD1 (7 bases). The germline V and J ends were trimmed by 7 bases and 5 bases, with 16 bases remaining between them. The germline V gene has CDR1 LNHDA and CDR2 SQIVND (reference sequence). This CDR3 spans 14 amino acids. CDR3 protein: CASTRGAGVDTQYF. DNA of the CDR3: TGTGCCAGTACCAGGGGGGCAGGGGTAGATACGCAGTATTTT.

This rearrangement joins TRBV2 to TRBJ1-4; TRBD1 agrees at 8 bases. The CDR3 extends over 14 amino acids. J lost 6 bases, V lost 3 bases, and 3 bases had no gene match. In germline, CDR1 is SNHLY, CDR2 FYNNEI. This chain's CDR3 is CASSDYRGDEKLFF. The CDR3 region has the DNA TGTGCCAGCAGTGACTACAGGGGGGATGAAAAACTGTTTTTT. The full variable domain, its missing parts supplied by reference TRBV2 and TRBJ1-4, is EPEVTQTPSHQVTQMGQEVILRCVPISNHLYFYWYRQILGQKVEFLVSFYNNEISEKSEIFDDQFSVERPDGSNFTLKIRSTKLEDSAMYFCASSDYRGDEKLFFGSGTQLSVL.

The CDR3 DNA reads TGTGCCAGCAGCTTGGCAGCGGGGATTTACAATGAGCAGTTCTTC. This encodes CASSLAAGIYNEQFF. The chain has TRBV5-6 and TRBJ2-1; 7 bases line up with TRBD2. The trim removed 0 bases at V and 4 bases at J, leaving 4 bases unmatched. This CDR3 comprises 15 residues. The germline CDR1 and CDR2 sequences are SGHDT and YYEEEE.

The V and J genes are TRBV27 and TRBJ1-5, with D tentatively TRBD1 (5 bases). This CDR3 comprises 14 residues. The V end lost 3 bases, the J end lost 6 bases, and 12 bases lay between the germline ends. Germline V CDR1 and CDR2: MNHEY, SMNVEV (reference sequence). CDR3 protein: CASSFISGGQPQHF. The CDR3 nucleotides read TGTGCCAGCAGTTTTATTTCGGGGGGTCAGCCCCAGCATTTT.

The chain links TRBV19 to TRBJ2-2; a possible D gene is TRBD2 (5 bases). Looked up from germline, CDR1 is LNHDA and CDR2 is SQIVND (reference sequence). The V gene lost 11 bases and the J gene lost 0 bases, with 16 bases spanning the gap. This CDR3 is 15 amino acids long. DNA for the CDR3: TGTGCCGCCAAGCGGCGGGCGGCGAACACCGGGGAGCTGTTTTTT. Translation: CAAKRRAANTGELFF.

This clone is medium-sized by share. The chain recombines TRBV30 with TRBJ1-3; the D gene is possibly TRBD1 (5 bases). CDR1 is GTSNPN, CDR2 SVGIG, per germline (reference sequence). Trimming stripped 4 bases from V and 3 bases from J, with 7 bases between. The CDR3 extends over 12 amino acids. In DNA, the CDR3 is TGTGCCTGGAAGGGACTTGGAAACACCATATATTTT. This codes for CAWKGLGNTIYF.

This clone was observed a single time. The rearrangement links TRBV27 to TRBJ2-5; 9 bases line up with TRBD2. Losses at the gene ends were 2 bases for V and 5 bases for J; bases not matched to a gene: 6. Germline CDR1 reads MNHEY; CDR2 reads SMNVEV (reference sequence). CDR3 length: 15 residues. The CDR3 DNA reads TGTGCCAGCAGTTTAACGGGGACTAGCTTGGAGACCCAGTACTTC. It yields the protein CASSLTGTSLETQYF.

The chain uses TRBV7-9 and TRBJ1-1; D remains ambiguous. This CDR3 is 14 amino acids long. The germline CDR1 and CDR2 sequences are SEHNR and FQNEAQ (reference sequence). V lost 4 bases and J 5 bases, leaving 14 bases between the germline ends. The CDR3 DNA follows: TGTGCCAGCAGCTCCCCGACCGGCGGAACTGAAGCTTTCTTT. This codes for CASSSPTGGTEAFF.

This sequence joins TRBV5-4 and TRBJ1-1, with 7 bases aligning to TRBD1. CDR1 and CDR2 from the germline V gene are SGHNT and YYREEE (reference sequence). The CDR3 extends over 14 amino acids. V lost 4 bases and J lost 1; bases outside the gene matches: 4. The CDR3 loop is CASSQQGRNTEAFF. CDR3 in DNA: TGTGCCAGCAGCCAACAGGGGAGGAACACTGAAGCTTTCTTT.

V and J are TRBV7-2 and TRBJ1-3, with 7 bases that match TRBD1. V lost 1 base and J lost 3; bases outside the gene matches: 3. Germline CDR1 reads SGHTA; CDR2 reads FQGNSA. The CDR3 covers 15 residues. For the CDR3, the DNA is TGTGCCAGCAGCTTAGACAGGGGAGGTGGAAACACCATATATTTT. This translates into CASSLDRGGGNTIYF.

J is TRBJ2-5 and V is TRBV6-5; the D gene is possibly TRBD2 (6 bases). The CDR3 is 15 amino acids. The germline gives CDR1 MNHEY, CDR2 SVGAGI. V gave up 2 bases and J gave up 3 bases, with 13 bases separating them. Written as DNA, the CDR3 is TGTGCCAGCAGTTACGGAGGCGGGGATGAAGAGACCCAGTACTTC. The encoded protein is CASSYGGGDEETQYF.

This clone was counted a few times. This chain uses TRBV7-9 with TRBJ2-7, with 9 bases lining up with TRBD1. Germline CDR1 and CDR2: SEHNR and FQNEAQ (reference sequence). The CDR3 extends over 17 amino acids. Germline trimming cut 0 bases from V and 2 bases from J; bases unmatched to any gene: 8. Here the CDR3 DNA reads TGTGCCAGCAGCTTAGCGGCCCCGACAGGGGGGACCTACGAGCAGTACTTC. This translates into CASSLAAPTGGTYEQYF.

The V and J genes are TRBV7-8 and TRBJ1-1; weak D call: TRBD1 (5 bases). The CDR3 is 14 amino acids. The germline gives CDR1 SGHVS, CDR2 FQNEAQ. Trimming removed 2 bases from V and 5 bases from J, with 12 bases in between. The CDR3: CASSLQGSGTEAFF. The CDR3 nucleotides are TGTGCCAGCAGCTTACAGGGATCAGGGACTGAAGCTTTCTTT.